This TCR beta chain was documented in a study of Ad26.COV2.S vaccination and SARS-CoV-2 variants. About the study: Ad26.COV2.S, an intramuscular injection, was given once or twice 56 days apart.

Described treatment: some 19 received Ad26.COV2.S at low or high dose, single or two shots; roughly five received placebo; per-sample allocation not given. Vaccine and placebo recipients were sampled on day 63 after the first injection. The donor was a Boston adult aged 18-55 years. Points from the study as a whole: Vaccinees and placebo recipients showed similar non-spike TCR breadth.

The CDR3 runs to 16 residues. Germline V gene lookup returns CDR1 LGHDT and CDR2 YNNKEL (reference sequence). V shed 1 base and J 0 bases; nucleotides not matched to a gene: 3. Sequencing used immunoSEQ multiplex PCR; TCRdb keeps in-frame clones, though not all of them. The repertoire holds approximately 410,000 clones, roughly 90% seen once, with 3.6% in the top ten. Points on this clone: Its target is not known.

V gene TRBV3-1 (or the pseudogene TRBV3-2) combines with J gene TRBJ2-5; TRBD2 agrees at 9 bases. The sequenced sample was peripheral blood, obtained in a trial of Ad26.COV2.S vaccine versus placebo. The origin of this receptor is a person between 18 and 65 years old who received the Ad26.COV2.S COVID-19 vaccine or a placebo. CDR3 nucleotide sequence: TGTGCCAGCAGCCAAGGTCTAGCGGGGTACCAAGAGACCCAGTACTTC. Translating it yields CASSQGLAGYQETQYF.